The clone carrying this TCR beta chain was seen a few times. One entry per CDR3 protein results from TCRdb running MiXCR on the 5' RACE reads. The sample gives some 320,000 distinct CDR3 sequences, approximately 15% of which show up once; around 22% is in the top ten. Germline CDR1 reads LNHDA; CDR2 reads SQIVND (reference sequence). The CDR3 consists of 12 residues. Trimming took 10 bases from V and 7 from J; bases not matched to a gene: 8. These data come from a study of T-cell memory formation after mild COVID-19. The clonotype comes from a man aged 18 to 30 who had mild COVID-19 (a few samples of this study predate the infection). Cell type and time point are not known. The J gene is TRBJ1-2, the V gene TRBV19, with 8 bases matching TRBD1. Sequences were obtained from PBMCs or a T cell subset sorted from them (not recorded which). The DNA of the CDR3 is TGTGCCACCCAAGACAGGGGTGGTGGCTACACCTTC. Translating it yields CATQDRGGGYTF.